This TCR beta chain is drawn from a study of T-cell reconstitution after alpha-beta-depleted transplantation in children. V trimming: 1 base; J trimming: 2 bases; junction bases outside the gene matches: 1. Germline loops: CDR1 MNHEY, CDR2 SVGEGT. The CDR3 has 14 amino acids. A library of TCRbeta sequences, prepared with unique molecular identifiers, was generated. TCRdb reprocessed the PCR reads with MiXCR, giving one entry per CDR3 protein. The table includes approximately 400,000 distinct CDR3 sequences, about a tenth detected once. The chain combines TRBV6-2 or TRBV6-3 with TRBJ2-7; TRBD1 aligns across 8 bases. The sequence came from a human donor who donated a stem cell graft to a child with acute myeloid leukemia. This specimen consisted of PBMCs from the stem cell graft donor, obtained from the stem cell graft. CDR3 protein: CASSYLDRAYEQYF. CDR3 bases: TGTGCCAGCAGTTACTTGGACAGGGCCTACGAGCAGTACTTC.